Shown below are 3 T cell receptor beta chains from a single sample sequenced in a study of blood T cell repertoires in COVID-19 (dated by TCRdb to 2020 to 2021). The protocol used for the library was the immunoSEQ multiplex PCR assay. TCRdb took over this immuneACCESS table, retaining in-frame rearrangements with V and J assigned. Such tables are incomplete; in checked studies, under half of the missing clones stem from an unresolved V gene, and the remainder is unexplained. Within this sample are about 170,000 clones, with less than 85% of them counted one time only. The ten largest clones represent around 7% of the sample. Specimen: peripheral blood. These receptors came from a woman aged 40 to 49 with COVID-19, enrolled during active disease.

The CDR3 nucleotides are TGTGCCAGTAGTATCCCCCAGCGCGGCGGGGAGCTGTTTTTT. The encoded protein is CASSIPQRGGELFF. The gene calls are TRBV19 and TRBJ2-2; D remains unclear. V dropped 3 bases and J dropped 7 bases, with 12 bases sitting between them. The CDR3 covers 14 residues. Germline loops: CDR1 LNHDA, CDR2 SQIVND (reference sequence).

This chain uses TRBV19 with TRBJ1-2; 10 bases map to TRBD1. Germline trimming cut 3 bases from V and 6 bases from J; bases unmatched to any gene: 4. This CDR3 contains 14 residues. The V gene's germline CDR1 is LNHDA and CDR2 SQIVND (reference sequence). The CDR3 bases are TGTGCCAGTAGTATCCGGGGACAGGGGAATGGCTACACCTTC. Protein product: CASSIRGQGNGYTF.

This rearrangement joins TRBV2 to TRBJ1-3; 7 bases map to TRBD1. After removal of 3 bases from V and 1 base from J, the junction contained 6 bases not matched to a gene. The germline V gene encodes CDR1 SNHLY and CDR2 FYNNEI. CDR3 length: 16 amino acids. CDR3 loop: CASSDIGGASGNTIYF. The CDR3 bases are TGTGCCAGCAGTGATATAGGGGGCGCTTCTGGAAACACCATATATTTT.